One and the same sample provided the 6 T cell receptor beta chains below, sequenced in a study of cytomegalovirus exposure and HLA in healthy donors. Clones were read by immunoSEQ multiplex PCR, and TCRdb kept only the in-frame ones, dropping some. Counted here are around 70,000 clones, around 94% occurring once; the ten biggest clones make up about 0.63%. Material for sequencing was PBMCs. The source is a woman aged 18-35 years in good health and CMV-seronegative.

V and J are TRBV19 and TRBJ1-2, with D unclear. CDR1 is LNHDA and CDR2 is SQIVND in the germline V gene (reference sequence). The CDR3 totals 11 residues. Trimming removed 3 bases at V and 7 bases at J, with 6 bases between. The CDR3 loop is CASSIGVGYTF. CDR3 bases: TGTGCCAGTAGTATCGGGGTTGGCTACACCTTC.

Turning to this clone: At one end the junction does not follow the germline gene, possibly because of a read error. The rearrangement links TRBV19 to TRBJ2-7, with 9 bases aligning to TRBD1. Per germline, CDR1 LNHDA and CDR2 SQIVND (reference sequence). This CDR3 spans 12 amino acids. CDR3 DNA: TGTGCCAGTAGTGTGGACAGGGGATCCCTCCACTTC. As protein: CASSVDRGSLHF.

In its sample, this clone was seen once. The rearrangement links TRBV7-9 to TRBJ1-2; D uncertain. The length of the CDR3 is 14 residues. Trimming stripped 5 bases from V and 2 bases from J, with 12 bases between. Germline CDR1 is SEHNR and CDR2 is FQNEAQ (reference sequence). The CDR3 spells CASSHRGLNYGYTF. Here the CDR3 DNA reads TGTGCCAGCAGCCATAGAGGGCTCAACTATGGCTACACCTTC.

The chain uses TRBV18 and TRBJ1-4; 9 positions match TRBD1. This CDR3 is built from 13 residues. CDR1 and CDR2 (germline): KGHSH, LQKENI. J gave up 8 bases and V 3 bases, and 1 base lay outside the gene matches. CDR3 bases: TGTGCCAGCTCACCCGACAGGGGGGAAAAACTGTTTTTT. Translated, it gives CASSPDRGEKLFF.

V is TRBV5-1 and J is TRBJ2-5, with TRBD2 identical over 7 bases. The CDR3 length is 15 residues. The trim removed 2 bases at V and 0 bases at J, leaving 4 bases unmatched. The V gene's germline CDR1 is SGHRS and CDR2 YFSETQ. CDR3 DNA sequence: TGCGCCAGCAGCTTAGCGGGGTATGACCAAGAGACCCAGTACTTC. This gives the protein CASSLAGYDQETQYF.

The chain links TRBV5-6 to TRBJ2-7, with a tentative D call TRBD1 (6 bases). The V gene's germline CDR1 is SGHDT and CDR2 YYEEEE. The CDR3 runs 14 residues. V lost 5 bases and J 2 bases, leaving 14 bases between the germline ends. CDR3 sequence reads: CASSYTGFPYEQYF. For the CDR3, the DNA is TGTGCCAGCAGTTATACAGGGTTCCCCTACGAGCAGTACTTC.